One and the same sample provided the 18 T cell receptor beta chains below, sequenced in a study of T cell changes during pregnancy in multiple sclerosis. The data were produced by immunoSEQ multiplex PCR, yet TCRdb's version contains in-frame clones alone and is incomplete. The repertoire has some 50,000 clones, approximately 95% of them found once; the top ten carry 5.9%. Sequencing was performed on CD8+ T cells from peripheral blood mononuclear cells, taken in the first trimester of pregnancy. The receptor set was obtained from a female donor with multiple sclerosis, enrolled in a pregnancy study.

The chain links TRBV4-3 to TRBJ2-1; TRBD2 matches 8 bases. The V segment lost 3 bases and the J segment 8 bases; nucleotides outside the gene matches: 6. Germline V gene data show CDR1 as LGHNA and CDR2 as YSLEER. The CDR3 consists of 14 residues. This CDR3 reads CASSHSGISDEQFF. Written as DNA, the CDR3 is TGCGCCAGCAGCCATAGCGGGATTAGCGATGAGCAGTTCTTC.

The rearrangement uses TRBV15 and TRBJ2-2; possible D gene TRBD1, 6 bases. Germline CDR1 LNHNV, CDR2 YYDKDF (reference sequence). The ends were cut back, 2 bases at V and 5 bases at J, with 18 bases in the middle. This CDR3 is 17 amino acids long. This CDR3 reads CATSRSYRVSRTGELFF. CDR3 bases: TGTGCCACCAGCAGATCGTACAGGGTAAGTAGGACCGGGGAGCTGTTTTTT.

The gene calls are TRBV29-1 and TRBJ1-1; maybe TRBD1 (6 bases). The CDR3 length is 15 residues. Germline assignment: CDR1 SQVTM and CDR2 ANQGSEA. The V end was cut by 2 bases, the J end by 1 base, with 14 bases between. In DNA, the CDR3 is TGCAGCGTTGAATCCACAGGGTGGGCGAACACTGAAGCTTTCTTT. Residues: CSVESTGWANTEAFF.

This clone turned up a few times. The J gene is TRBJ1-2, the V gene TRBV19; 7 bases fit TRBD1. CDR1 is LNHDA and CDR2 is SQIVND in the germline V gene (reference sequence). The CDR3 is made up of 12 amino acids. V lost 11 bases to trimming and J lost 3 bases; unmatched junction nucleotides: 6. For the CDR3, the DNA is TGTGCCGGCCGGGACAGATACTATGGCTACACCTTC. Residues: CAGRDRYYGYTF.

V and J are TRBV27 and TRBJ1-2, with TRBD1 as a possible D gene (6 bases). In germline, CDR1 is MNHEY, CDR2 SMNVEV (reference sequence). V was trimmed by 5 bases and J by 6 bases, leaving 19 bases between them. This CDR3 region has 15 residues. CDR3 DNA sequence: TGTGCCAGCAGTATAAACAGGGTAGGAGTAGATGGCTACACCTTC. This codes for CASSINRVGVDGYTF.

This chain uses TRBV19 with TRBJ1-5; D is unresolved. Trimming shortened V by 5 bases and J by 3 bases, and 14 bases separated the two germline ends. There are 15 residues in the CDR3. Germline CDR1 LNHDA, CDR2 SQIVND (reference sequence). CDR3 sequence: CASSFVTNPNQPQHF. The CDR3 coding sequence is TGTGCCAGTAGTTTTGTTACTAATCCCAATCAGCCCCAGCATTTT.

The chain links TRBV18 to TRBJ2-1; possibly TRBD1 for D (5 bases). CDR3 size: 15 residues. The ends were cut back, 2 bases at V and 0 bases at J, with 8 bases in the middle. From germline, CDR1 is KGHSH and CDR2 LQKENI. The CDR3 is CASSPDSYSYNEQFF. In DNA, the CDR3 is TGTGCCAGCTCACCAGACAGCTACTCCTACAATGAGCAGTTCTTC.

The V and J genes are TRBV21-1 and TRBJ2-7; the D call of TRBD2 is as the table states it, not checked on the DNA. TRBV21-1 is assigned pseudogene status. The CDR3 covers 15 residues. CDR3 region: CASSKRGTSSYEQYF. The CDR3 DNA sequence: TGTGCCAGCAGCAAACGAGGGACTAGTAGCTACGAGCAGTACTTC.

The V call is TRBV7-9, the J call TRBJ1-4, with 10 bases matching TRBD1. V shed 5 bases and J 7 bases; nucleotides not matched to a gene: 10. This CDR3 contains 16 residues. Germline CDR1 is SEHNR and CDR2 is FQNEAQ (reference sequence). Written as DNA, the CDR3 is TGTGCCAGCAGCCCACCGAGACAGGGGGCGGGTGAAAAACTGTTTTTT. Translation: CASSPPRQGAGEKLFF.

The gene calls are TRBV5-1 and TRBJ1-5, with 12 bases lining up with TRBD1. Germline CDR1 and CDR2: SGHRS and YFSETQ. V shed 4 bases and J 4 bases; nucleotides not matched to a gene: 6. The CDR3 extends over 16 amino acids. In nucleotides, the CDR3 is TGCGCCAGCAGCAGCGGGACAGGGGGCGCAAATCAGCCCCAGCATTTT. As protein: CASSSGTGGANQPQHF.

The chain carries TRBV9 and TRBJ2-1, with 10 bases lining up with TRBD2. This CDR3 is 15 amino acids long. Germline assignment: CDR1 SGDLS and CDR2 YYNGEE. The V segment lost 0 bases and the J segment 8 bases; nucleotides outside the gene matches: 5. CDR3 bases: TGTGCCAGCAGCGTAGGAGCGGGAGGGCGTGATGAGCAGTTCTTC. As protein: CASSVGAGGRDEQFF.

The chain uses TRBV7-2 and TRBJ2-3; D perhaps matches TRBD2 (6 bases). V lost 4 bases and J 4 bases, leaving 12 bases between the germline ends. In germline, CDR1 is SGHTA, CDR2 FQGNSA. This CDR3 has 14 amino acids. The CDR3 is CASSSMTSPDTQYF. The CDR3, as DNA: TGTGCCAGCAGCTCGATGACTAGTCCAGATACGCAGTATTTT.

This chain connects TRBV4-3 to TRBJ1-3, with 8 bases aligning to TRBD1. Germline V lookup: CDR1 LGHNA, CDR2 YSLEER. V lost 4 bases, J lost 7 bases, and 6 bases stayed unmatched. This CDR3 contains 14 residues. The CDR3 region is CASSLDRGLNTIYF. Written as DNA, the CDR3 is TGCGCCAGCAGCCTCGACAGGGGCCTCAACACCATATATTTT.

This sequence joins TRBV27 and TRBJ1-2; D possibly corresponds to TRBD1 (6 bases). The germline V and J ends were trimmed by 0 bases and 6 bases, with 11 bases remaining between them. The CDR3 contains 14 residues. CDR1 and CDR2 (germline): MNHEY, SMNVEV (reference sequence). The CDR3 DNA is TGTGCCAGCAGTTTATCGGGAACAGGGAATGGCTACACCTTC. Translation gives CASSLSGTGNGYTF.

The rearrangement uses TRBV18 and TRBJ2-2, with D possibly TRBD2 on 5 matching bases. Germline V gene lookup returns CDR1 KGHSH and CDR2 LQKENI. The CDR3 loop spans 15 amino acids. Trimming left V 5 bases short and J 4 bases short, with 14 bases between. This CDR3 is CASSLEPSGTGELFF. The CDR3 DNA is TGTGCCAGCTCATTAGAACCCAGCGGCACCGGGGAGCTGTTTTTT.

The rearrangement links TRBV29-1 to TRBJ2-7, with TRBD2 matching over 8 bases. J gave up 2 bases and V 4 bases, and 16 bases lay outside the gene matches. The length of the CDR3 is 17 residues. Germline V gives CDR1 SQVTM, CDR2 ANQGSEA. The CDR3 DNA is TGCAGCGTTGTACGCCAGGTGACCGGGACTAGACCCTACGAGCAGTACTTC. This sequence encodes CSVVRQVTGTRPYEQYF.

V gene TRBV9 combines with J gene TRBJ2-2; maybe TRBD2 (5 bases). The CDR3 is made up of 15 amino acids. CDR1 and CDR2 (germline): SGDLS, YYNGEE. Trimming pared 6 bases from V and 0 bases from J, leaving 12 bases between. CDR3: CASTWSGSNTGELFF. CDR3 coding DNA: TGTGCCAGCACTTGGAGCGGATCGAACACCGGGGAGCTGTTTTTT.

This chain uses TRBV27 with TRBJ2-7; TRBD2 might be the D (6 bases). V dropped 5 bases and J dropped 0 bases, with 14 bases sitting between them. The CDR3 consists of 15 residues. Per the germline V gene, CDR1 is MNHEY and CDR2 is SMNVEV (reference sequence). CDR3 DNA: TGTGCCAGCAGTCCCAGCGGGCGGGCCTCCTACGAGCAGTACTTC. Residues: CASSPSGRASYEQYF.